This paragraph covers one T cell receptor beta chain sequence. Its antigen is still unknown. This record belongs to a study of post-analysis software for immune sequencing data. Study results and caveats: Normalized Chao1 diversity was significantly reduced in patients versus controls. Under the F measure, samples that were prepared in one batch clustered strongly together. About five TRBV segments appeared more often in patients than in controls, and TRBV5-6, TRBV5-1 and TRBV20-1 were among these.

The CDR3 loop spans 14 amino acids. V gave up 6 bases and J gave up 4 bases, with 15 bases separating them. Unique molecular identifiers tagged the TCR beta cDNA libraries. Each batch of about 0.9 to 10 million T cells produced approximately 470,000 cDNA molecules. TCRdb reprocessed the PCR reads with MiXCR, giving one entry per CDR3 protein. The profile covers some 450,000 distinct CDR3 sequences, with over 35% appearing a single time and about 12% taken by the ten largest. This clonotype originated in a girl between 10 and 17 years old with multiple sclerosis. The sequencing sample was made of blood. This rearrangement joins TRBV12-3 or TRBV12-4 to TRBJ2-5; a possible D gene is TRBD1 (6 bases). Here the CDR3 DNA reads TGTGCCAGCAGATCTGGACAGATGGTAGAGACCCAGTACTTC. Translating gives CASRSGQMVETQYF.